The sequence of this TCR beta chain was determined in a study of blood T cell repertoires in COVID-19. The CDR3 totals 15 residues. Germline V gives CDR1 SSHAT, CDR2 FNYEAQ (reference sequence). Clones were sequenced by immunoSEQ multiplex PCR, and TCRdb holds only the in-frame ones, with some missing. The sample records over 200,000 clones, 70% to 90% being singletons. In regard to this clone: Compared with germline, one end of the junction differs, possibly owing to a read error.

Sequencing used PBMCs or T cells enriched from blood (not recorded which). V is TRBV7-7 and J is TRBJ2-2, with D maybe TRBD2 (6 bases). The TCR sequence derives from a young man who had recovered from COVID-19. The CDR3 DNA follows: TGTGCTAGCAGCCGAGGACTACCGAACACCGGGGAGCTGTTTTTT. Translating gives CASSRGLPNTGELFF.